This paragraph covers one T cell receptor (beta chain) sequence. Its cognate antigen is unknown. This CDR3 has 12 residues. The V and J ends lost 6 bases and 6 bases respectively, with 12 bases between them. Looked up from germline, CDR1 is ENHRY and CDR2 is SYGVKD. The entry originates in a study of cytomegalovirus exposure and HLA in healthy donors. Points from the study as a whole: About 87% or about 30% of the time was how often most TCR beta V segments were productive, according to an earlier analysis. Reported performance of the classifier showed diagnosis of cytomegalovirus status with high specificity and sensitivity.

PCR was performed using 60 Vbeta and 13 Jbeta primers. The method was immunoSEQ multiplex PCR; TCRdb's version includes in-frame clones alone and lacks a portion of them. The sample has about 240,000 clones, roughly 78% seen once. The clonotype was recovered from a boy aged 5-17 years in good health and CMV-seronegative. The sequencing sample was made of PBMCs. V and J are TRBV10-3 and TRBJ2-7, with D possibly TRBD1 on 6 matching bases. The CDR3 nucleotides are TGTGCCATCAGCAACAGGGCTGGCGAGCAGTACTTC. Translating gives CAISNRAGEQYF.